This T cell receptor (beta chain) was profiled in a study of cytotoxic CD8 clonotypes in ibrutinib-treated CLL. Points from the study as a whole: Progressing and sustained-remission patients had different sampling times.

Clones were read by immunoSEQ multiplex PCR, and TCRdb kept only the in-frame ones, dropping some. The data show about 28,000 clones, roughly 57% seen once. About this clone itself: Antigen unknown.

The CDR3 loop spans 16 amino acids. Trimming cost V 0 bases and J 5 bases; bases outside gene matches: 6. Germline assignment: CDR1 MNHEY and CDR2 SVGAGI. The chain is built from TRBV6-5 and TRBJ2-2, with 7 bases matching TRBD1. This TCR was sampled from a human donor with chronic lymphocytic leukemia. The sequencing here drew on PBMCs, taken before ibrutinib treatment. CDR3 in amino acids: CASSYSRRGWTGELFF. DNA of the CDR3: TGTGCCAGCAGTTACTCCCGCAGGGGGTGGACCGGGGAGCTGTTTTTT.